A selection of T cell receptor beta chains follows, all from one sample in a study of PD-1 blockade in classical Hodgkin lymphoma. Assay: immunoSEQ multiplex PCR; the TCRdb copy retains only in-frame clones and omits some. Among some 9,100 clones listed, 70% to 90% were seen once. Sequenced input: CD8+ T cells from blood. Receptor source: a human donor with classical Hodgkin lymphoma. The CDR3 runs from the conserved cysteine through the conserved F or W. D genes are given only for firm matches. Only some rows state a clone size, as once, few, many or a class for expanded clones.

D gene: TRBD1
J gene: TRBJ1-2
V gene: TRBV5-6
clone size: few
CDR3 DNA: TGTGCCAGCAGCTTAGGGACAGGGGCCTATGGCTACACCTTC
CDR3 protein: CASSLGTGAYGYTF

D gene: TRBD1
J gene: TRBJ2-7
V gene: TRBV5-4
clone size: few
CDR3 DNA: TGTGCCAGCAGCCTCTCGACAGGGGACTACGAGCAGTACTTC
CDR3 protein: CASSLSTGDYEQYF

D gene: TRBD1
J gene: TRBJ1-2
V gene: TRBV9
clone size: -
CDR3 DNA: TGTGCCAGCAGCGTAGGGGACAGGCTCTATGGCTACACCTTC
CDR3 protein: CASSVGDRLYGYTF

D gene: TRBD1
J gene: TRBJ2-7
V gene: TRBV5-1
clone size: -
CDR3 DNA: TGCGCCAGCAGCCGAAGAGAAGGGGGCCAGGGGGCCTACGAGCAGTACTTC
CDR3 protein: CASSRREGGQGAYEQYF

D gene: -
J gene: TRBJ2-7
V gene: TRBV30
clone size: -
CDR3 DNA: TGTGCCTGGACCACCTCGGGACCGATATTCGAGCAGTACTTC
CDR3 protein: CAWTTSGPIFEQYF

D gene: -
J gene: TRBJ2-1
V gene: TRBV30
clone size: -
CDR3 DNA: TGTGCCTGGAGTGGTAGCGTTGTCAATGAGCAGTTCTTC
CDR3 protein: CAWSGSVVNEQFF

D gene: TRBD1
J gene: TRBJ1-2
V gene: TRBV5-6
clone size: -
CDR3 DNA: TGTGCCAGCAGCCCTGGACAGGAATGGGGCTATGGCTACACCTTC
CDR3 protein: CASSPGQEWGYGYTF

D gene: -
J gene: TRBJ2-3
V gene: TRBV11-1
clone size: -
CDR3 DNA: TGTGCCAGCAGCTTAGCCGGGACCAAAAGGCCAATTACGCTGTATTTT
CDR3 protein: CASSLAGTKRPITLYF

D gene: TRBD1
J gene: TRBJ2-7
V gene: TRBV6-5
clone size: -
CDR3 DNA: TGTGCCAGCAGTCCCGGGACAGGGTTCTACGAGCAGTACTTC
CDR3 protein: CASSPGTGFYEQYF

D gene: -
J gene: TRBJ2-1
V gene: TRBV12-5
clone size: -
CDR3 DNA: TGTGCTAGTGGTTTGTCACTCGATGAGCAGTTCTTC
CDR3 protein: CASGLSLDEQFF

D gene: TRBD2
J gene: TRBJ2-7
V gene: TRBV5-4
clone size: -
CDR3 DNA: TGTGCCAGCAGCTTCACTAGCGGGCGCGGGTACGAGCAGTACTTC
CDR3 protein: CASSFTSGRGYEQYF

D gene: -
J gene: TRBJ2-7
V gene: TRBV11-2
clone size: few
CDR3 DNA: TGTGCCAGCAGCCCCCATGCCGCAGGGGTGTACGAGCAGTACTTC
CDR3 protein: CASSPHAAGVYEQYF

D gene: -
J gene: TRBJ1-2
V gene: TRBV9
clone size: -
CDR3 DNA: TGTGCCAGCAGCAACCCCCGGGACCCCCCTTTCGACTATGGCTACACCTTC
CDR3 protein: CASSNPRDPPFDYGYTF

D gene: TRBD1
J gene: TRBJ2-7
V gene: TRBV6-1
clone size: -
CDR3 DNA: TGTGCCAGCAGTGAAGTCACAGGGGAGTACGAGCAGTACTTC
CDR3 protein: CASSEVTGEYEQYF

D gene: TRBD2
J gene: TRBJ2-3
V gene: TRBV9
clone size: -
CDR3 DNA: TGTGCCAGCAGCGGCGGGGGGCTAGATACGCAGTATTTT
CDR3 protein: CASSGGGLDTQYF

D gene: -
J gene: TRBJ2-7
V gene: TRBV5-6
clone size: once
CDR3 DNA: TGTGCCAGCAGCTTGGACGGGACTTTCTACGAGCAGTACTTC
CDR3 protein: CASSLDGTFYEQYF

D gene: -
J gene: TRBJ2-1
V gene: TRBV4-1
clone size: -
CDR3 DNA: TGCGCCAGCAGCCAAGGGGCCCCTCTGGGACACGTTGGATACAATGAGCAGTTCTTC
CDR3 protein: CASSQGAPLGHVGYNEQFF

D gene: -
J gene: TRBJ1-6
V gene: TRBV5-4
clone size: -
CDR3 DNA: TGTGCCAGCAGCTTGTCAGGTTCCTATTCACCCCTCCACTTT
CDR3 protein: CASSLSGSYSPLHF

D gene: -
J gene: TRBJ1-2
V gene: TRBV23-1
clone size: -
CDR3 DNA: TGCGCCAGCAGTCAATTTAAAAAGGGGGAGGCGCCATCCTATGGCTACACCTTC
CDR3 protein: CASSQFKKGEAPSYGYTF

D gene: TRBD2
J gene: TRBJ2-3
V gene: TRBV10-3
clone size: -
CDR3 DNA: TGTGCCATCAGTGACCGGCGGGGGGTTAGCACAGATACGCAGTATTTT
CDR3 protein: CAISDRRGVSTDTQYF

D gene: -
J gene: TRBJ2-2
V gene: TRBV5-1
clone size: -
CDR3 DNA: TGCGCCAGCAGCTTGCGAGGTACGAACACCGGGGAGCTGTTTTTT
CDR3 protein: CASSLRGTNTGELFF

D gene: TRBD1
J gene: TRBJ2-1
V gene: TRBV9
clone size: -
CDR3 DNA: TGTGCCAGCAGCGCCGGGACAGGGGATTACAATGAGCAGTTCTTC
CDR3 protein: CASSAGTGDYNEQFF

D gene: -
J gene: TRBJ1-1
V gene: TRBV2
clone size: few
CDR3 DNA: TGTGCCAGCAGTGCGGTCCGGAACACTGAAGCTTTCTTT
CDR3 protein: CASSAVRNTEAFF

D gene: -
J gene: TRBJ2-5
V gene: TRBV27
clone size: -
CDR3 DNA: TGTGCCAGCAGTCCTCATGGGTGGCGGGAAAGCGGGGAGACCCAGTACTTC
CDR3 protein: CASSPHGWRESGETQYF

D gene: -
J gene: TRBJ2-7
V gene: TRBV19
clone size: -
CDR3 DNA: TGTGCCAGTGGGGCCTCCTGCTTC
CDR3 protein: CASGASCF

D gene: -
J gene: TRBJ2-7
V gene: TRBV30
clone size: -
CDR3 DNA: TGTGCCTGGAGGAATGACAGGTGGTCTTACGAGCAGTACTTC
CDR3 protein: CAWRNDRWSYEQYF

D gene: -
J gene: TRBJ2-1
V gene: TRBV6-4
clone size: -
CDR3 DNA: TGTGCCAGCAGTGAGGGACAAGAGAGTTACAATGAGCAGTTCTTC
CDR3 protein: CASSEGQESYNEQFF

D gene: TRBD1
J gene: TRBJ2-7
V gene: TRBV5-4
clone size: once
CDR3 DNA: TGTGCCAGCAGCTTTGAAGAGGGCAGGGACAGACCATACGAGCAGTACTTC
CDR3 protein: CASSFEEGRDRPYEQYF

D gene: TRBD2
J gene: TRBJ2-1
V gene: TRBV4-1
clone size: -
CDR3 DNA: TGCGCCAGCAGCCATTATAGCGGGACCCCTCACAATGAGCAGTTCTTC
CDR3 protein: CASSHYSGTPHNEQFF

D gene: TRBD1
J gene: TRBJ2-7
V gene: TRBV5-1
clone size: -
CDR3 DNA: TGCGCCAGCAGCTTGGGGACAGGGGGCGCATTAGACGAGCAGTACTTC
CDR3 protein: CASSLGTGGALDEQYF

D gene: -
J gene: TRBJ1-2
V gene: TRBV27
clone size: few
CDR3 DNA: TGTGCCAGCAGTTTTAATCCCCTTGCGGAGGTCTATGGCTACACCTTC
CDR3 protein: CASSFNPLAEVYGYTF

D gene: -
J gene: TRBJ2-7
V gene: TRBV5-1
clone size: -
CDR3 DNA: TGCGCCAGCAGCTTGGCCAGTTCGTGGGCCAGGGGGGGCGAGCAGTACTTC
CDR3 protein: CASSLASSWARGGEQYF

D gene: -
J gene: TRBJ2-1
V gene: TRBV7-9
clone size: -
CDR3 DNA: TGTGCCAGCAGCGCGGGCGGGAATGAGCAGTTCTTC
CDR3 protein: CASSAGGNEQFF

D gene: TRBD2
J gene: TRBJ2-3
V gene: TRBV2
clone size: -
CDR3 DNA: TGTGCCAGCAGTTACCCCATGATAGCGGGGGGCTCAGATACGCAGTATTTT
CDR3 protein: CASSYPMIAGGSDTQYF

D gene: -
J gene: TRBJ1-2
V gene: TRBV4-3
clone size: -
CDR3 DNA: TGCGCCAGCAGCAATCACAGGGCCTCTAACTATGGCTACACCTTC
CDR3 protein: CASSNHRASNYGYTF

D gene: -
J gene: TRBJ2-7
V gene: TRBV10-1
clone size: -
CDR3 DNA: TGCGCCAGCAGTGAAAACTTACTCCGCGGGACGCAGGGCTCCTACGAGCAGTACTTC
CDR3 protein: CASSENLLRGTQGSYEQYF

D gene: -
J gene: TRBJ1-3
V gene: TRBV10-3
clone size: once
CDR3 DNA: TGTGCCATCAGTGGGCACGGGACAACCTCTGGAAACACCATATATTTT
CDR3 protein: CAISGHGTTSGNTIYF

D gene: -
J gene: TRBJ2-2
V gene: TRBV27
clone size: -
CDR3 DNA: TGTGCCAGCAGTTCCGGGTCCGGGGAGCTGTTTTTT
CDR3 protein: CASSSGSGELFF

D gene: -
J gene: TRBJ1-1
V gene: TRBV5-4
clone size: -
CDR3 DNA: TGTGCCAGCAGCTGGTTAAATATCGGGTGGGGCCGAAGTAGGAACACTGAAGCTTTCTTT
CDR3 protein: CASSWLNIGWGRSRNTEAFF

D gene: -
J gene: TRBJ2-2
V gene: TRBV6-1
clone size: -
CDR3 DNA: TGTGCCAGCAGTGAAGCGGCCGGGGATGTAACCGGGGAGCTGTTTTTT
CDR3 protein: CASSEAAGDVTGELFF

D gene: -
J gene: TRBJ2-5
V gene: TRBV7-8
clone size: -
CDR3 DNA: TGTGCCAGCAGCTTAGTCCAGACGAAACAAGAGACCCAGTACTTC
CDR3 protein: CASSLVQTKQETQYF

D gene: TRBD1
J gene: TRBJ1-1
V gene: TRBV5-4
clone size: -
CDR3 DNA: TGTGCCAGCAGCTTGGCAGGGGGCAGGACTGAAGCTTTCTTT
CDR3 protein: CASSLAGGRTEAFF

D gene: TRBD1
J gene: TRBJ2-7
V gene: TRBV4-2
clone size: -
CDR3 DNA: TGTGCCAGCAGCTCGGACAGGGGCTACGAGCAGTACTTC
CDR3 protein: CASSSDRGYEQYF